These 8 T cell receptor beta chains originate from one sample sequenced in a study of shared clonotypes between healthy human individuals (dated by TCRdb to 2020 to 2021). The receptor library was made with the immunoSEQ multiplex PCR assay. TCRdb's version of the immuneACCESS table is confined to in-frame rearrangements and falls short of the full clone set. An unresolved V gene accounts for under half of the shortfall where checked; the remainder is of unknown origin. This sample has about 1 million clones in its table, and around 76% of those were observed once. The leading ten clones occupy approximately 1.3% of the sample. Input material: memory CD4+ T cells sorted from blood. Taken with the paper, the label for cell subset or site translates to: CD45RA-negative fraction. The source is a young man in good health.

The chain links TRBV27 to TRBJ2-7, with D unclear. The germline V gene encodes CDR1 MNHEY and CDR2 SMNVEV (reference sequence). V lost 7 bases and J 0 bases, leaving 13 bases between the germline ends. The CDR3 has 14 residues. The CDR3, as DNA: TGTGCCAGCACCCCGGACCGCCTCTCCTACGAGCAGTACTTC. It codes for CASTPDRLSYEQYF.

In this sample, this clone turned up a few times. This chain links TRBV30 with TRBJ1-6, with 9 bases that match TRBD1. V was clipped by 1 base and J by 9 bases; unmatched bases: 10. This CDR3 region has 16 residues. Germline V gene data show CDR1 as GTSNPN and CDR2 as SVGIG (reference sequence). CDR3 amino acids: CAWSEAQGARVSPLHF. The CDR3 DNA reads TGTGCCTGGAGTGAGGCACAGGGGGCGAGGGTTTCACCCCTCCACTTT.

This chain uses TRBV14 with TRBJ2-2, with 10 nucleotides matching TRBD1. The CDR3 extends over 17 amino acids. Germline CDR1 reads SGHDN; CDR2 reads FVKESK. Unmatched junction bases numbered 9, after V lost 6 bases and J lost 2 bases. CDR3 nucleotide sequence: TGTGCCAGCAGTCAGTGGGACAGGGGCGCTAACACCGGGGAGCTGTTTTTT. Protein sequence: CASSQWDRGANTGELFF.

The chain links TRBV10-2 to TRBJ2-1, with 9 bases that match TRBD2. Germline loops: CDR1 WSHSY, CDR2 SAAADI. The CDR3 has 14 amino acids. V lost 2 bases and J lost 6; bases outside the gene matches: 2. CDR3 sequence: CASSEQLAGNEQFF. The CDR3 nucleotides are TGCGCCAGCAGTGAGCAACTAGCGGGCAATGAGCAGTTCTTC.

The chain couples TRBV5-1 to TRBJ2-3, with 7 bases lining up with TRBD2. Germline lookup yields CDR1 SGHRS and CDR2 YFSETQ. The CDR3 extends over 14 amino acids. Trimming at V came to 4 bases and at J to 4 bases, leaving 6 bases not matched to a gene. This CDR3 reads CASSPGGSADTQYF. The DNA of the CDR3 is TGCGCCAGCAGCCCGGGGGGATCGGCAGATACGCAGTATTTT.

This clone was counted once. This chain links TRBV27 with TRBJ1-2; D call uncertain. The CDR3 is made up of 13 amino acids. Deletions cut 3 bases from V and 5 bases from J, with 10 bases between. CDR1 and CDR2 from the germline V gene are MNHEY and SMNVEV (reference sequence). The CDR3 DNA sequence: TGTGCCAGCAGTTTCGCTGAAAAATATGGCTACACCTTC. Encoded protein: CASSFAEKYGYTF.

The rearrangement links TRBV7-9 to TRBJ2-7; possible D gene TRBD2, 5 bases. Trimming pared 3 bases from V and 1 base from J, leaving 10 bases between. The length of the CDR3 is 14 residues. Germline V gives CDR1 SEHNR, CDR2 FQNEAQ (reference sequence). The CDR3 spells CASSLDFNSYEQYF. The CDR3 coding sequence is TGTGCCAGCAGCTTGGACTTTAATTCCTACGAGCAGTACTTC.

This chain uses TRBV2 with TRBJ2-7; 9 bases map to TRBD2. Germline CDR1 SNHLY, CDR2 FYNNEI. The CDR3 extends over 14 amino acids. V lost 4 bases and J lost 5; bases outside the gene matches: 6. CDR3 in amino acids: CASSVLAGRDEQYF. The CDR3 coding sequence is TGTGCCAGCAGTGTCCTAGCGGGAAGAGACGAGCAGTACTTC.